A selection of T cell receptor beta chains follows, all from one sample in a study of T cell responses to AZD1222 COVID-19 vaccine. TCRdb keeps only in-frame clones here, not all; method: immunoSEQ multiplex PCR. Seen here are about 130,000 clones, about 87% observed once, and the top ten hold 1.5% to 2%. This sample comprised peripheral blood, obtained on day 0 of AZD1222 vaccination. The receptors derive from an adult in good health. Both conserved end residues are part of each CDR3. D genes are given only for firm matches. Only some rows state a clone size, as once, few, many or a class for expanded clones.

- 15 TRBJ1-1 TRBD1 TRBV29-1 CSVERGQRFNTEAFF TGCAGCGTTGAGAGGGGGCAGAGGTTTAACACTGAAGCTTTCTTT
- 14 TRBJ2-7 - TRBV20-1 CSASRPGDYYEQYF TGCAGTGCTAGTAGGCCAGGGGACTATTACGAGCAGTACTTC
- 13 TRBJ2-2 - TRBV30 CALGGTLPGELFF TGTGCCCTGGGGGGAACACTACCCGGGGAGCTGTTTTTT
- 15 TRBJ1-6 - TRBV28 CASRHGGTYNSPLHF TGTGCCAGCAGACACGGGGGAACCTATAATTCACCCCTCCACTTT
- 14 TRBJ1-6 TRBD1 TRBV9 CASSVGDRGSPLHF TGTGCCAGCAGCGTAGGGGACAGGGGATCACCCCTCCACTTT
- 12 TRBJ2-5 - TRBV6-5 CASRNSPETQYF TGTGCCAGCAGGAACAGCCCAGAGACCCAGTACTTC
- 16 TRBJ1-1 TRBD1 TRBV19 CASSLRQGGSLTEAFF TGTGCCAGTAGTCTTAGACAGGGGGGTTCACTCACTGAAGCTTTCTTT
- 18 TRBJ1-5 - TRBV4-2 CASSQESMKLYSNQPQHF TGTGCCAGCAGCCAAGAGTCGATGAAGCTTTATAGCAATCAGCCCCAGCATTTT
- 15 TRBJ1-1 TRBD1 TRBV7-9 CASSFSGTGDTEAFF TGTGCCAGCAGCTTTTCTGGGACAGGGGACACTGAAGCTTTCTTT
- 18 TRBJ2-7 - TRBV7-9 CASSLALTNRTWGYEQYF TGTGCCAGCAGCTTAGCGTTGACAAACAGGACTTGGGGGTACGAGCAGTACTTC
few 16 TRBJ1-2 - TRBV19 CASRRDTRKDSYGYTF TGTGCCAGTAGGCGGGACACCCGGAAGGATAGCTATGGCTACACCTTC
- 15 TRBJ2-2 - TRBV6-4 CASSDSGTHTGELFF TGTGCCAGCAGTGACTCCGGGACTCACACCGGGGAGCTGTTTTTT
- 14 TRBJ1-2 TRBD1 TRBV2 CASSDRGQTYGYTF TGTGCCAGCAGCGACAGGGGGCAGACCTATGGCTACACCTTC
- 14 TRBJ1-2 - TRBV29-1 CSVEGGRLNYGYTF TGCAGCGTTGAAGGGGGCAGGCTCAACTATGGCTACACCTTC
- 14 TRBJ1-1 TRBD1 TRBV19 CASSSGTANTEAFF TGTGCCAGTAGTAGCGGGACAGCGAACACTGAAGCTTTCTTT
- 16 TRBJ1-6 - TRBV27 CASSATWSSYNSPLHF TGTGCCAGCAGTGCCACGTGGAGCTCCTATAATTCACCCCTCCACTTT
- 16 TRBJ2-2 TRBD2 TRBV2 CASSETLAGKTGELFF TGTGCCAGCAGTGAAACACTAGCGGGAAAGACCGGGGAGCTGTTTTTT
- 14 TRBJ2-2 - TRBV5-4 CASSLGGSTGELFF TGTGCCAGCAGCCTAGGAGGGAGCACCGGGGAGCTGTTTTTT
- 15 TRBJ1-2 TRBD1 TRBV6-1 CASSETRTGYYGYTF TGTGCCAGCAGTGAGACACGGACAGGGTATTATGGCTACACCTTC
- 14 TRBJ1-1 - TRBV18 CASSTTGKNTEAFF TGTGCCAGCTCAACCACAGGGAAGAACACTGAAGCTTTCTTT
- 12 TRBJ1-2 - TRBV19 CASMTVNYGYTF TGTGCCAGTATGACAGTTAACTATGGCTACACCTTC
- 14 TRBJ1-5 - TRBV27 CASSHRLDNQPQHF TGTGCCAGCAGCCACAGGCTAGACAATCAGCCCCAGCATTTT
- 18 TRBJ2-7 TRBD2 TRBV4-2 CASSQDLAGGPFDREQYF TGTGCCAGCAGCCAGGACCTAGCGGGAGGGCCTTTTGATCGGGAGCAGTACTTC
- 14 TRBJ1-2 TRBD1 TRBV2 CASRMTGKDYGYTF TGTGCCAGCAGGATGACAGGGAAAGACTATGGCTACACCTTC
once 15 TRBJ1-1 - TRBV7-9 CASSVVGHRNTEAFF TGTGCCAGCAGCGTAGTGGGACATCGTAACACTGAAGCTTTCTTT
- 15 TRBJ1-3 - TRBV4-2 CASTSTAASGNTIYF TGTGCCAGCACCTCGACAGCTGCCTCTGGAAACACCATATATTTT
once 14 TRBJ2-5 - TRBV6-2/TRBV6-3 CASSQTPGYVTQYF TGTGCCAGCAGCCAAACGCCCGGCTATGTGACCCAGTACTTC
- 14 TRBJ2-7 TRBD1 TRBV30 CAWSDGTGGHEQYF TGTGCCTGGAGTGATGGGACAGGAGGACACGAGCAGTACTTC
- 15 TRBJ1-5 TRBD1 TRBV28 CASSRRQGRYQPQHF TGTGCCAGCAGCCGTAGACAGGGAAGGTATCAGCCCCAGCATTTT
- 16 TRBJ2-7 TRBD2 TRBV5-8 CASSSGLAGFSYEQYF TGTGCCAGCAGCTCGGGACTAGCGGGTTTCTCCTACGAGCAGTACTTC
- 15 TRBJ1-1 TRBD1 TRBV9 CASSAVTGQAAEAFF TGTGCCAGCAGCGCTGTGACAGGGCAGGCGGCTGAAGCTTTCTTT
- 15 TRBJ1-4 - TRBV6-2/TRBV6-3 CASSRDLGANEKLFF TGTGCCAGCAGTCGCGACCTGGGAGCTAATGAAAAACTGTTTTTT
- 14 TRBJ1-2 - TRBV6-5 CASSSNRANYGYTF TGTGCCAGCAGTTCTAACAGAGCGAACTATGGCTACACCTTC
once 14 TRBJ1-3 - TRBV9 CASSGDTLGNTIYF TGTGCCAGCAGCGGTGATACTCTAGGAAACACCATATATTTT
- 16 TRBJ1-4 TRBD1 TRBV19 CASSIWGTAVYEKLFF TGTGCCAGTAGTATATGGGGGACAGCTGTGTATGAAAAACTGTTTTTT
- 14 TRBJ2-3 - TRBV19 CASSEVRYTDTQYF TGTGCCAGTAGTGAAGTTCGTTACACAGATACGCAGTATTTT
- 15 TRBJ2-4 - TRBV27 CASSSVTLQKNIQYF TGTGCCAGCAGTTCCGTTACCCTCCAAAAAAACATTCAGTACTTC